The 24 T cell receptor beta chains reported below all come from one sample, sequenced in a study of regulatory T cells in long-lasting Graves disease. Libraries of TCR beta came from iRepertoire HTBI primers plus Arm-PCR of CDR3 regions. TCRdb redid the calling of the multiplex PCR reads with MiXCR, one entry per CDR3 protein. This sample yields 360,000 or so distinct CDR3 sequences, of which about 11% are seen a single time; approximately 20% belongs to the top ten. Time point in this sample: newly diagnosed GD, antithyroid drugs for less than 3 months. The TCR library was made from RNA that had been extracted from PBMCs in TRIzol. The same data also contributed to another study, on T cells in Graves' hyperthyroidism and ophthalmopathy.

The sample was peripheral blood mononuclear cells (PBMCs), taken at new diagnosis, from a patient treated with antithyroid drugs. The origin of the receptors is a woman under 30 with Graves disease.

The chain links TRBV3-1 to TRBJ2-1; TRBD1 is a possible D gene (5 bases). CDR3 length: 18 residues. Germline values: CDR1 LGHDT, CDR2 YNNKEL (reference sequence). V was pared by 0 bases and J by 4 bases, with 19 bases between. CDR3 bases: TGTGCCAGCAGCCAAGATCGTCGGTTGCAGGGATTATACAATGAGCAGTTCTTC. Translated: CASSQDRRLQGLYNEQFF.

This clonotype was counted at least ten times. This chain links TRBV12-3 or TRBV12-4 with TRBJ2-1; no firm D call. V was cut by 3 bases and J by 3 bases, with 9 bases left in between. The CDR3 covers 14 residues. The CDR3 loop reads CASSLESNYNEQFF. In DNA, the CDR3 is TGTGCCAGCAGTTTGGAGAGCAACTACAATGAGCAGTTCTTC.

On this clonotype: A much larger clone differs from this one at a single base, so this may be a read error. The conserved closing phenylalanine or tryptophan is absent in this CDR3, likely reflecting a read error. V and J are TRBV4-1 and TRBJ1-2; D remains ambiguous. Germline CDR1 is MGHRA and CDR2 is YSYEKL. With 0 bases removed from V and 3 bases from J, the gap between germline ends came to 14 bases. The CDR3 runs 16 residues. CDR3 coding DNA: TGCGCCAGCAGCCAAGAATGGGGTCGGCCATACTATGGCTACACCCTC. This gives the protein CASSQEWGRPYYGYTL.

This clonotype showed up just once. This chain links TRBV5-1 with TRBJ2-2, with D perhaps TRBD1 (6 bases). The CDR3 has 15 residues. Deletions cut 1 base from V and 5 bases from J, with 12 bases between. From germline, CDR1 is SGHRS and CDR2 YFSETQ. DNA of the CDR3: TGCGCCAGCAGCTTGTCGACAGGCGGAACCGGGGAGCTGTTTTTT. It specifies CASSLSTGGTGELFF.

This clonotype appeared a few times. J is TRBJ2-2 and V is TRBV18, with a possible D match to TRBD1 (5 bases). CDR3 size: 16 residues. With 1 base removed from V and 6 bases from J, the gap between germline ends came to 15 bases. Germline CDR1 reads KGHSH; CDR2 reads LQKENI. The CDR3 DNA sequence: TGTGCCAGCTCACCACGACAGCCAGGGCGCGCCGGGGAGCTGTTTTTT. Its translation is CASSPRQPGRAGELFF.

This clonotype was seen repeatedly, ten times or more. The V gene is TRBV2, the J gene TRBJ1-2; TRBD1 might be the D (6 bases). Germline V gene sequence: CDR1 SNHLY, CDR2 FYNNEI. The CDR3 loop spans 15 amino acids. V gave up 4 bases and J gave up 6 bases, with 18 bases separating them. CDR3 amino acids: CASSADRPRKNGYTF. In nucleotides, the CDR3 is TGTGCCAGCAGTGCGGACAGACCCCGGAAGAATGGCTACACCTTC.

The table lists this clonotype with many counts. The rearrangement links TRBV15 to TRBJ1-1; D is undetermined. Trimming removed 2 bases from V and 7 bases from J, with 11 bases in between. The CDR3 covers 13 residues. Per the germline V gene, CDR1 is LNHNV and CDR2 is YYDKDF (reference sequence). The CDR3 sequence is CATSRHKPDEAFF. The DNA for the CDR3 is TGTGCCACCAGCAGACATAAACCAGATGAAGCTTTCTTT.

The chain couples TRBV11-2 to TRBJ2-7, with D perhaps matching TRBD1 (5 bases). V was shortened by 5 bases and J by 3 bases, with 11 bases between the two germline ends. There are 13 residues in the CDR3. CDR1 SGHAT and CDR2 FQNNGV come from the germline V gene. CDR3 sequence (DNA): TGTGCCAGCAGCCGCCCTGACAGCTACGAGCAGTACTTC. It is translated as CASSRPDSYEQYF.

There are many counts of this clonotype. The V call is TRBV4-3, the J call TRBJ2-1; the D gene could be TRBD1 or TRBD2 (6 bases each). The CDR3 contains 15 residues. Germline CDR1 and CDR2: LGHNA and YSLEER. Trimming removed 1 base from V and 7 bases from J, with 14 bases in between. CDR3 sequence: CASSQGRQGRNEQFF. The DNA for the CDR3 is TGCGCCAGCAGCCAAGGGCGGCAGGGGAGGAATGAGCAGTTCTTC.

This clonotype was seen a handful of times. The chain has TRBV6-1 and TRBJ2-3, with 8 bases aligning to TRBD2. Germline V CDR1 and CDR2: MNHNS, SASEGT. The CDR3 covers 17 residues. V lost 5 bases to trimming and J lost 5 bases; unmatched junction nucleotides: 15. The CDR3 is CASSLARGGLWLDTQYF. The DNA for the CDR3 is TGTGCCAGCAGTCTCGCCCGGGGGGGCCTCTGGTTAGATACGCAGTATTTT.

V gene TRBV7-9 combines with J gene TRBJ1-2, with D uncertain. Germline CDR1 is SEHNR and CDR2 is FQNEAQ (reference sequence). V was trimmed by 3 bases and J by 1 base, leaving 9 bases between them. CDR3 length: 14 amino acids. In DNA, the CDR3 is TGTGCCAGCAGCTTCGCGGGAGATAACTATGGCTACACCTTC. Translated: CASSFAGDNYGYTF.

As to this clonotype: A read error may explain this, as a much larger clone is one base away. CDR3 region: CAWGPLSGGDGYTF. DNA for the CDR3: TGTGCCTGGGGTCCCTTATCGGGGGGCGATGGCTACACCTTC. This rearrangement joins TRBV30 to TRBJ1-2, with a possible D match to TRBD1 (6 bases). This CDR3 comprises 14 residues. Germline V gene data show CDR1 as GTSNPN and CDR2 as SVGIG (reference sequence). V lost 5 bases and J lost 6, with 19 bases in between. Full variable domain (outside the CDR3, taken from reference TRBV30 and TRBJ1-2): SQTIHQWPATLVQPVGSPLSLECTVEGTSNPNLYWYRQAAGRGLQLLFYSVGIGQISSEVPQNLSASRPQDRQFILSSKKLLLSDSGFYLCAWGPLSGGDGYTFGSGTRLTVV.

This clonotype was counted at least ten times. V and J are TRBV6-1 and TRBJ2-1; no clear D. CDR1 and CDR2 (germline): MNHNS, SASEGT. The CDR3 has 14 residues. Trimming pared 11 bases from V and 1 base from J, leaving 15 bases between. CDR3 nucleotide sequence: TGTGCCCGTTTAAGGGCTAAGTCCTACAATGAGCAGTTCTTC. Translation: CARLRAKSYNEQFF.

Many counts were recorded for this clonotype. The CDR3, as DNA: TGCGCCAGCAGCTTGGGACCCGTCGGCGGCTCCTACAATGAGCAGTTCTTC. Protein: CASSLGPVGGSYNEQFF. The genes are TRBV5-1 and TRBJ2-1, with D unclear. Trimming left V 0 bases short and J 0 bases short, with 13 bases between. This CDR3 spans 17 amino acids. Germline V gene lookup returns CDR1 SGHRS and CDR2 YFSETQ. Full variable domain (rest looked up from reference TRBV5-1 and TRBJ2-1): KAGVTQTPRYLIKTRGQQVTLSCSPISGHRSVSWYQQTPGQGLQFLFEYFSETQRNKGNFPGRFSGRQFSNSRSEMNVSTLELGDSALYLCASSLGPVGGSYNEQFFGPGTRLTVL.

This clonotype was picked up a small number of times. The conserved closing phenylalanine or tryptophan is absent in this CDR3, likely reflecting a read error. Because the CDR3's place on the DNA is in doubt, the DNA is left out and the CDR3 is given as listed by TCRdb. This rearrangement joins TRBV6-1 to TRBJ2-1; the DNA was not compared with TRBD1, the D call given in the table. The CDR3 is 11 residues long, counting both termini. The germline V gene has CDR1 MNHNS and CDR2 SASEGT. The CDR3 loop reads CATEAPGTPSY.

This clonotype was seen ten or more times. This rearrangement joins TRBV6-1 to TRBJ1-5; TRBD1 might be the D (6 bases). V gave up 1 base and J gave up 4 bases, with 11 bases separating them. CDR3 length equals 15 residues. Germline values: CDR1 MNHNS, CDR2 SASEGT. CDR3 residues: CASSEGGRWNQPQHF. The CDR3 coding sequence is TGTGCCAGCAGTGAAGGGGGGCGGTGGAATCAGCCCCAGCATTTT.

This clonotype came up many times. The rearrangement links TRBV11-2 to TRBJ1-2, with D perhaps TRBD1 (5 bases). CDR3 size: 14 residues. The V gene's germline CDR1 is SGHAT and CDR2 FQNNGV. V shed 3 bases and J shed 8 bases, with 16 bases lying between them. The CDR3 reads CASSFSPAGQGYTF. The CDR3 coding sequence is TGTGCCAGCAGCTTTTCACCAGCGGGGCAAGGCTACACCTTC.

This clonotype was found many times. V and J are TRBV28 and TRBJ2-4; 11 nucleotides match TRBD1. Trimming cost V 3 bases and J 8 bases; bases outside gene matches: 9. CDR1 is MDHEN and CDR2 is SYDVKM in the germline V gene. The CDR3 covers 16 residues. In nucleotides, the CDR3 is TGTGCCAGCAGTTTTCGGACAGGGGGCGTCGAGGACATTCAGTACTTC. It encodes CASSFRTGGVEDIQYF.

This clonotype was counted at least ten times. The chain joins TRBV18 to TRBJ2-7; the D gene could be TRBD1 or TRBD2 (5 bases each). This CDR3 has 14 residues. Germline lookup yields CDR1 KGHSH and CDR2 LQKENI. Between the trimmed V and J ends, which lost 3 bases and 3 bases, there was a span of 12 bases. CDR3 DNA sequence: TGTGCCAGCTCACCGTTAGGGACCAACTACGAGCAGTACGTC. Its protein product is CASSPLGTNYEQYV.

This clonotype was counted between two and nine times. The V call is TRBV28, the J call TRBJ2-7; 7 bases agree with TRBD2. Germline V gene lookup returns CDR1 MDHEN and CDR2 SYDVKM. V shed 7 bases, J shed 0 bases, and the junction held 12 bases outside the gene matches. The CDR3 covers 16 residues. CDR3 amino acids: CASTPSPASGSYEQYF. Written as DNA, the CDR3 is TGTGCCAGCACCCCCTCCCCGGCTAGCGGCTCCTACGAGCAGTACTTC. Supplemented by reference TRBV28 and TRBJ2-7, the full variable domain reads DVKVTQSSRYLVKRTGEKVFLECVQDMDHENMFWYRQDPGLGLRLIYFSYDVKMKEKGDIPEGYSVSREKKERFSLILESASTNQTSMYLCASTPSPASGSYEQYFGPGTRLTVT.

This clonotype was detected ten times or more. The rearrangement links TRBV6-9 to TRBJ2-7; D is possibly TRBD2 (5 bases). Trimming shortened V by 3 bases and J by 6 bases, and 15 bases separated the two germline ends. The V gene's germline CDR1 is MNHGY and CDR2 SVAAGI. The CDR3 has 14 residues. The CDR3 coding sequence is TGTGCCAGCAGTTACGGTTCGGGGAATCGCGAGCAGTACTTC. This codes for CASSYGSGNREQYF.

This clonotype was seen at least ten times. The rearrangement links TRBV12-3 or TRBV12-4 to TRBJ2-1, with no clear D. The CDR3 is made up of 17 amino acids. The V end lost 7 bases, the J end lost 9 bases, and 28 bases lay between the germline ends. CDR3 residues: CASITPGSVKSPFEQFF. For the CDR3, the DNA is TGTGCCAGCATCACACCGGGCTCCGTAAAGTCGCCATTTGAGCAGTTCTTC.

This clonotype was counted at least ten times. V and J are TRBV3-1 and TRBJ2-7; maybe TRBD1 (6 bases). The CDR3 consists of 14 residues. CDR1 is LGHDT and CDR2 is YNNKEL in the germline V gene (reference sequence). Trimming shortened V by 0 bases and J by 2 bases, and 8 bases separated the two germline ends. The DNA for the CDR3 is TGTGCCAGCAGCCAAGATCGGACAGCCTACGAGCAGTACTTC. This encodes CASSQDRTAYEQYF.

This clonotype showed up many times. The chain recombines TRBV7-2 with TRBJ2-5, with D possibly matching TRBD2 (6 bases). The CDR3 runs to 15 residues. Between the trimmed V and J ends, which lost 2 bases and 1 base, there was a span of 11 bases. CDR1 is SGHTA, CDR2 FQGNSA, per germline. The CDR3 loop is CASSLLRGAQETQYF. The CDR3 bases are TGTGCCAGCAGCTTATTGCGGGGAGCCCAAGAGACCCAGTACTTC.